The rows below give T cell receptor beta chains drawn from one sample of a study of Siglec-9 on CD8 T cells in melanoma. The data were produced by immunoSEQ multiplex PCR, yet TCRdb's version contains in-frame clones alone and is incomplete. The data contain 30,000 to 45,000 clones, 80% to 85% of them singletons. The source material was Siglec-9- CD8+ T cells sorted from blood. The receptors were gathered from a human donor in good health. Each CDR3 is given with its conserved first and last residue. The order of the fields is D gene, J gene, V gene, clone size, CDR3 protein, CDR3 DNA. A D gene is named only where the DNA matches it firmly. Size tells how often a clone was seen (once, few, many) or the class of an expanded clone, and some rows leave it out.

>TRBD2|TRBJ2-3|TRBV7-3|-
CASSLVSLAGVRRDTQYF
TGTGCCAGCAGCTTAGTTTCACTAGCGGGAGTTCGGAGGGATACGCAGTATTTT
>-|TRBJ1-1|TRBV4-1|few
CASSPGQGGHTEAFF
TGCGCCAGCAGCCCGGGCCAGGGAGGGCACACTGAAGCTTTCTTT
>-|TRBJ1-2|TRBV19|-
CASSPRDSWGYGYTF
TGTGCCAGTAGTCCTCGGGACTCCTGGGGCTATGGCTACACCTTC
>-|TRBJ2-7|TRBV19|few
CASSHPRGYEQYF
TGTGCCAGTAGTCACCCCAGGGGCTACGAGCAGTACTTC
>-|TRBJ2-7|TRBV7-9|-
CASSKRDRSYEQYF
TGTGCCAGCAGCAAGCGGGACAGAAGCTACGAGCAGTACTTC
>-|TRBJ1-1|TRBV7-8|-
CASSLGHPGTEAFF
TGTGCCAGCAGCTTGGGACACCCGGGGACTGAAGCTTTCTTT
>-|TRBJ2-1|TRBV19|-
CASSMGSGSYNEQFF
TGTGCCAGTAGTATGGGTAGCGGATCCTACAATGAGCAGTTCTTC
>TRBD2|TRBJ2-7|TRBV2|-
CASSGSRLAYSYEQYF
TGTGCCAGCAGTGGATCGCGACTAGCGTACTCCTACGAGCAGTACTTC
>-|TRBJ1-1|TRBV5-6|few
CASSFPRQDTEAFF
TGTGCCAGCAGCTTCCCAAGGCAGGACACTGAAGCTTTCTTT
>-|TRBJ1-1|TRBV29-1|-
CSVESGMNTEAFF
TGCAGCGTTGAATCGGGGATGAACACTGAAGCTTTCTTT